The 6 T cell receptor beta chains reported below all come from one sample, sequenced in a study of blood T cell repertoires in COVID-19. The protocol was immunoSEQ multiplex PCR, while the TCRdb copy is restricted to in-frame clones and leaves out a portion. The sample records 120,000 to 150,000 clones, roughly four fifths being singletons. The specimen was peripheral blood. The receptors come from a human donor in a cohort sampled during active COVID-19.

This clone appeared a single time. The chain couples TRBV2 to TRBJ1-5; 10 nucleotides agree with TRBD1. The CDR3 loop spans 14 amino acids. From germline, CDR1 is SNHLY and CDR2 FYNNEI. Trimming took 5 bases from V and 7 from J; bases not matched to a gene: 5. Here the CDR3 DNA reads TGTGCCAGCAGTTGGGACAGGGGAGAACAGCCCCAGCATTTT. Protein product: CASSWDRGEQPQHF. The complete variable domain, with remaining parts taken from reference TRBV2 and TRBJ1-5, reads EPEVTQTPSHQVTQMGQEVILRCVPISNHLYFYWYRQILGQKVEFLVSFYNNEISEKSEIFDDQFSVERPDGSNFTLKIRSTKLEDSAMYFCASSWDRGEQPQHFGDGTRLSIL.

This clone was recorded once. The chain uses TRBV28 and TRBJ2-7; D is possibly TRBD1 (6 bases). CDR3 length equals 15 residues. Deletions cut 6 bases from V and 3 bases from J, with 18 bases between. Looked up from germline, CDR1 is MDHEN and CDR2 is SYDVKM. The CDR3 nucleotides read TGTGCCAGCAGCCAGACAGGTTGGGTTTTCTACGAGCAGTACTTC. It yields the protein CASSQTGWVFYEQYF. Together with reference TRBV28 and TRBJ2-7, the CDR3 gives the full variable domain: DVKVTQSSRYLVKRTGEKVFLECVQDMDHENMFWYRQDPGLGLRLIYFSYDVKMKEKGDIPEGYSVSREKKERFSLILESASTNQTSMYLCASSQTGWVFYEQYFGPGTRLTVT.

V gene TRBV9 combines with J gene TRBJ1-4, with TRBD1 matching over 10 bases. Looked up from germline, CDR1 is SGDLS and CDR2 is YYNGEE. The CDR3 extends over 18 amino acids. After removal of 4 bases from V and 0 bases from J, the junction contained 9 bases not matched to a gene. The CDR3 sequence: CASSFRTGGDSTNEKLFF. The CDR3 nucleotides read TGTGCCAGCAGCTTCCGGACAGGGGGGGATTCAACTAATGAAAAACTGTTTTTT.

This sequence joins TRBV10-3 and TRBJ1-2; 8 nucleotides agree with TRBD1. Germline CDR1 reads ENHRY; CDR2 reads SYGVKD. J was trimmed by 4 bases and V by 6 bases; bases with no gene match: 10. This CDR3 has 15 residues. The CDR3 is CAIRGQGLGSYGYTF. The CDR3 region has the DNA TGTGCCATCAGAGGACAGGGATTAGGTTCCTATGGCTACACCTTC.

Only one count was recorded for this clone. V is TRBV10-1 and J is TRBJ2-3, with 7 bases aligning to TRBD1. The CDR3 is made up of 15 amino acids. Trimming cost V 3 bases and J 0 bases; bases outside gene matches: 3. CDR1 and CDR2 (germline): WNHNN, SYGVQD (reference sequence). CDR3 in amino acids: CASSDTGASTDTQYF. DNA for the CDR3: TGCGCCAGCAGTGACACAGGGGCCAGCACAGATACGCAGTATTTT.

The chain carries TRBV28 and TRBJ1-1; 8 nucleotides align to TRBD1. The CDR3 sequence is 12 residues long. The germline gives CDR1 MDHEN, CDR2 SYDVKM. V lost 6 bases and J lost 7; bases outside the gene matches: 4. In DNA, the CDR3 is TGTGCCAGCAGGCAGGGGGCGGGTGAAGCTTTCTTT. Encoded protein: CASRQGAGEAFF.